Listed below are T cell receptor beta chains from one sample, sequenced in a study of human T cells and chemical hapten exposure. TCRdb recomputed calls from the RACE reads with MiXCR, one row per CDR3 protein. This sample carries over 100,000 distinct CDR3 sequences, 8.5% to 9.5% of them seen once, and the ten largest clones take around 1.9%. The sequenced material came from whole blood. The receptors derive from a male donor in good health. Some clones in this sample may be carry-over from other donors' samples. Both conserved end residues are part of each CDR3. Fields, in order: CDR3 protein, CDR3 DNA, D gene, clone size, J gene, V gene. The D gene is left open where the match is weak. Expanded clones get a size class; other rows say once, few or many, or leave the size out.

CSAVSLEDEQYF | TGCAGTGCGGTGTCATTAGAGGACGAGCAGTACTTC | NA | few | TRBJ2-7 | TRBV20-1
CASSLITYEQYF | TGTGCCAGCAGCCTGATAACCTACGAGCAGTACTTC | NA | many | TRBJ2-7 | TRBV12-3/TRBV12-4
CSARDSSGNTIYF | TGCAGTGCGCGAGACTCCTCTGGAAACACCATATATTTT | NA | many | TRBJ1-3 | TRBV20-1
CSATGTSQETQYF | TGCAGTGCGACCGGGACGAGTCAAGAGACCCAGTACTTC | NA | NA | TRBJ2-5 | TRBV20-1
CASRNSGEGADTQYF | TGTGCCAGCAGAAATAGCGGGGAGGGGGCAGATACGCAGTATTTT | TRBD2 | few | TRBJ2-3 | TRBV12-3/TRBV12-4
CASSLETGGTGELFF | TGTGCCAGCAGCTTAGAGACAGGGGGTACCGGGGAGCTGTTTTTT | TRBD1 | NA | TRBJ2-2 | TRBV7-6
CASSQGGTDTQYF | TGTGCCAGCTCTCAGGGCGGCACAGATACGCAGTATTTT | NA | NA | TRBJ2-3 | TRBV18
CASLSGRADEQFF | TGCGCCAGCCTGAGCGGGAGGGCGGATGAGCAGTTCTTC | TRBD2 | few | TRBJ2-1 | TRBV10-2
CASSYSGDGYTF | TGTGCCAGCAGTTATTCGGGAGATGGCTACACCTTC | NA | many | TRBJ1-2 | TRBV27
CASNWDRNTEAFF | TGCGCCAGCAACTGGGACCGGAACACTGAAGCTTTCTTT | NA | few | TRBJ1-1 | TRBV5-1